Listed below are T cell receptor beta chains from one sample, sequenced in a study of blood T cells in healthy people across ages. TCRdb reprocessed the 5' RACE reads via MiXCR and lists one record per CDR3 protein. This sample has over 950,000 distinct CDR3 sequences; 35% to 45% occur once, and the top ten carry around 12%. Sequenced input: blood. Receptors were obtained from a young man in good health. Each CDR3 is given with its conserved first and last residue. The order of the fields is V gene, CDR3 protein.

>TRBV28
CASSMTAGANVLTF
>TRBV9
CASSADRDSDYGYTF
>TRBV5-6
CASRRTGAVSQYF
>TRBV6-2/TRBV6-3
CASVRDRQNEQYF
>TRBV4-3
CASSRAASGGYNEQFF
>TRBV20-1
CSARVQPGLSNQPQHF
>TRBV6-1
CASSPTFDDYGYTF
>TRBV4-3
CASSQDPGLINSGANVLTF
>TRBV27
CASSLPYNIQYF
>TRBV18
CASSPGGPMNTEAFF
>TRBV29-1
CSVAAASGSWEQYF
>TRBV7-9
CASSLDGGGTAFF
>TRBV11-2
CASRRVRGTGELFF
>TRBV29-1
CSAGTVSGNTIYF
>TRBV7-2
CASRKGSLPYNEQYF
>TRBV7-2
CASTSPAGLYEQYF
>TRBV7-2
CASSLNGPSSTDTQYF
>TRBV9
CASSPHRQTSSTDTQYF
>TRBV6-5
CASSYGRTDEAFF
>TRBV12-3/TRBV12-4
CASRTSGGASNEQFF
>TRBV29-1
CSVQDRSNTGELFF
>TRBV7-8
CASSLTDRETAFF
>TRBV5-6
CASSPNWTPDTQYF
>TRBV25-1
CASRETGATNRHGYTF
>TRBV19
CASSVGQGRAFF
>TRBV9
CASSAQGSSNQPQHF
>TRBV20-1
CSALSFQQGGNSYNEQYF
>TRBV20-1
CSAGDRANEQYF
>TRBV6-6
CASNSRDTGSYEQYF
>TRBV7-9
CASSLAGQGSQPQHF
>TRBV6-7
CASSVARGLAWYEQYF
>TRBV7-2
CASSLVGADVNEKLFF
>TRBV5-6
CASSLASGGPEGFYQPQHF
>TRBV20-1
CSAREYSRLPYNEQFF
>TRBV6-5
CASRTGRETQYF
>TRBV12-3/TRBV12-4
CASSRTSGGAPDTQYF
>TRBV29-1
CSVGKGRTEAFF
>TRBV3-1
CASSQARQSSYEQYF
>TRBV6-5
CASRDTRQENYGYTF
>TRBV12-3/TRBV12-4
CASSFDRADMQYF
>TRBV29-1
CSVYVAGHNEQFF
>TRBV14
CASSQLTGLGTEAFF
>TRBV20-1
CSAREGGFYNGQFF
>TRBV6-6
CASSYVTGTADGYTF
>TRBV7-2
CASSLVQGRAFF
>TRBV20-1
CGAADRGYGYTF
>TRBV4-3
CASSQELAGGGPYNEQFF
>TRBV7-9
CASSFLGQGYNSPLHF
>TRBV20-1
CSARESERGGFTDTQYF
>TRBV2
CASSGQESYQETQYF
>TRBV13
CASSYHYRGFRGYTF
>TRBV27
CASSSGAGANVLTF
>TRBV20-1
CSARGAHGNQPQHF